This T cell receptor (beta chain) was observed in a study of cytomegalovirus exposure and HLA in healthy donors. Study-wide background: It was reported in a later analysis that the same platform had been used for the roughly 110 validation repertoires as for the approximately 670 first-cohort repertoires.

Measured with immunoSEQ multiplex PCR; TCRdb has only the in-frame clones, and not every one. The sample consists of a few hundred thousand clones, around 87% of them appearing once. The ends were cut back, 10 bases at V and 8 bases at J, with 11 bases in the middle. This CDR3 is built from 10 residues. Germline lookup yields CDR1 MDHEN and CDR2 SYDVKM. This clone was recorded a few times. The TCR sequence derives from a woman between 18 and 30 years old in good health and CMV-seronegative. The sample was PBMCs. This chain joins TRBV28 and TRBJ1-2; no clear D gene. The CDR3 region is CAIAGQGYTF. For the CDR3, the DNA is TGTGCCATCGCTGGGCAGGGCTACACCTTC.